Listed here is a single TCR beta chain. What it recognizes is unknown. TCRdb's table, derived via immunoSEQ multiplex PCR, lists solely in-frame clones and lacks some. The data contain 110,000 or so clones, 90% of them singletons. The data were taken from a study of a mutant IDH1 vaccine in newly diagnosed glioma. Overall study context: Vaccination was launched 4-6 weeks after radiotherapy alone, or with temozolomide cycles. Patients had received radiotherapy, temozolomide, or both previously, most receiving both. Whole-study results and caveats: Variations in leading peripheral T cell clonotypes appeared to have no connection with pseudoprogression.

Per the germline V gene, CDR1 is MRHNA and CDR2 is SNTAGT. This CDR3 spans 15 amino acids. V lost 11 bases and J lost 0, with 19 bases in between. Time point in this sample: week 11, during vaccination. Vaccine doses each comprised 300 ug of mutant IDH1 20-mer peptide, with topical imiquimod. The astrocytomas were IDH1-mutant, ATRX-negative, and WHO grade 3 or 4. The material sequenced was PBMCs, taken from a glioma patient whose treatment included an IDH1 peptide vaccine. The TCR sequence derives from a woman in her forties or fifties with glioma. This rearrangement joins TRBV6-4 to TRBJ1-1; the D gene is possibly TRBD1 (5 bases). The CDR3: CAFTGAGHLNTEAFF. In DNA, the CDR3 is TGTGCCTTCACCGGGGCGGGGCACCTGAACACTGAAGCTTTCTTT.